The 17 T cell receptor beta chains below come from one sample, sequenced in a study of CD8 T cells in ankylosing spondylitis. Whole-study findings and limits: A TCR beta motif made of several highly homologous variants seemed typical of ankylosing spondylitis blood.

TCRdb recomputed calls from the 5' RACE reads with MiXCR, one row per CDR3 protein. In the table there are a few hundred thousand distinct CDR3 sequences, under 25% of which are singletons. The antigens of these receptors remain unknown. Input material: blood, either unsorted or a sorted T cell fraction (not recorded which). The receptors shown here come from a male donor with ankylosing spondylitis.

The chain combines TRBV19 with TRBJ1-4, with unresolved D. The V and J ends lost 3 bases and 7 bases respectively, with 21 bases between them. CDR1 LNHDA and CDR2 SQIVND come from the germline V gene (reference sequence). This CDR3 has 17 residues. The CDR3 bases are TGTGCCAGTAGTATCACCGGGATTCTGGCAAATGGTGAAAAACTGTTTTTT. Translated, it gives CASSITGILANGEKLFF.

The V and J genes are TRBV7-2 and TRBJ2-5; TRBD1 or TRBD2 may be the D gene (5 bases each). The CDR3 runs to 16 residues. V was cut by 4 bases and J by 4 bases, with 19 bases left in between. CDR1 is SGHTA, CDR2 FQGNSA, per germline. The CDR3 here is CASSSTGTLRRETQYF. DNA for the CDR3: TGTGCCAGCAGCTCCACCGGGACGCTAAGGAGAGAGACCCAGTACTTC.

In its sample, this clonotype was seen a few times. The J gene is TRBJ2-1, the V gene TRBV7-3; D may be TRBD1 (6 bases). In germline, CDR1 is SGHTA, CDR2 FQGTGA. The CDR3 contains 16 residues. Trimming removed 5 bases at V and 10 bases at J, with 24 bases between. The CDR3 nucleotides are TGTGCCAGCAGCCTCTGGCCCCAGGGGAATATAGGGGAGCAGTTCTTC. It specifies CASSLWPQGNIGEQFF.

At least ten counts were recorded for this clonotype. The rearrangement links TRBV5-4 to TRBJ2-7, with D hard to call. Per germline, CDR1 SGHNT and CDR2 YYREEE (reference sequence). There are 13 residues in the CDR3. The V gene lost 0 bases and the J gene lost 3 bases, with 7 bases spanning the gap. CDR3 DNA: TGTGCCAGCAGCTTGGTGGGAAGCTACGAGCAGTACTTC. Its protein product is CASSLVGSYEQYF.

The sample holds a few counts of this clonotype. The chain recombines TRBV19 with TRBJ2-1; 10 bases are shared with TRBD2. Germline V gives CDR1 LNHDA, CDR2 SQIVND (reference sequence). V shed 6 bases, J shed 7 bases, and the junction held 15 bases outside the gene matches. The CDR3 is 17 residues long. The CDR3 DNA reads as TGTGCCAGTAGCCCTCAAAGCCCTAGCGGGAGTTATAATGAGCAGTTCTTC. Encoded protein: CASSPQSPSGSYNEQFF.

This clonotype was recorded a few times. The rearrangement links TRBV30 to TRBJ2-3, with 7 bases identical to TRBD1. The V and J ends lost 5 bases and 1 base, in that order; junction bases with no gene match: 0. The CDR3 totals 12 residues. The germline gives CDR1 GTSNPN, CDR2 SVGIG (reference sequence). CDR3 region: CAWGTGTDTQYF. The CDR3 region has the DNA TGTGCCTGGGGGACAGGCACAGATACGCAGTATTTT.

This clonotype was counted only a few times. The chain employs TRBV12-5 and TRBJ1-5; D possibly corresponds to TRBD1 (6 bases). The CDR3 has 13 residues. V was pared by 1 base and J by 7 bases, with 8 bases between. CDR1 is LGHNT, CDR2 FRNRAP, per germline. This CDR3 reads CASGLGTAQPQHF. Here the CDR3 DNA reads TGTGCTAGTGGTTTGGGGACAGCCCAGCCCCAGCATTTT.

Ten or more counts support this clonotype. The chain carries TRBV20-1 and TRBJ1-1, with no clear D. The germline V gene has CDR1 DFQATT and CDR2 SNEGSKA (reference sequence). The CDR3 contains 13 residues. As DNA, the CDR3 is TGCAGCCCAGAGACCGCGGGAGACACTGAAGCTTTCTTT. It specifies CSPETAGDTEAFF.

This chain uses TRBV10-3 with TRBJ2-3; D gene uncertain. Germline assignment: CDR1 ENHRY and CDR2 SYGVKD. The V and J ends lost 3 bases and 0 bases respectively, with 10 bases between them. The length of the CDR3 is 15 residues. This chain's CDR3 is CAISEDIQSTDTQYF. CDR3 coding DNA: TGTGCCATCAGTGAAGACATCCAGAGCACAGATACGCAGTATTTT.

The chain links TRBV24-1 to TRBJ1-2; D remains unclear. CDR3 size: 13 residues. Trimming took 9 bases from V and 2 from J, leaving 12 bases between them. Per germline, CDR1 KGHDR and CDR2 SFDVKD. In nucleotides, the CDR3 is TGTGCCACCTCGACGGAGTTGAACTATGGCTACACCTTC. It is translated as CATSTELNYGYTF.

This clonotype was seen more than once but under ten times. CDR3 DNA: TGTGCCAGCAGTTTAACGTTTAGCGGGAGGTTTCGGTTCTTC. This sequence encodes CASSLTFSGRFRFF. The chain is built from TRBV28 and TRBJ2-1; 10 nucleotides agree with TRBD2. The V segment lost 2 bases and the J segment 15 bases; nucleotides outside the gene matches: 10. Germline V gives CDR1 MDHEN, CDR2 SYDVKM. CDR3 length: 14 residues.

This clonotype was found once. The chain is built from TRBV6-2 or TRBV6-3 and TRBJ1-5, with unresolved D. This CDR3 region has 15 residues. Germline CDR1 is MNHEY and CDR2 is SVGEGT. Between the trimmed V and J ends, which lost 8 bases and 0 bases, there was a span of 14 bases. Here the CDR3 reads CASREWVSSNQPQHF. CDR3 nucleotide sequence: TGTGCCAGCCGGGAATGGGTCAGTAGCAATCAGCCCCAGCATTTT.

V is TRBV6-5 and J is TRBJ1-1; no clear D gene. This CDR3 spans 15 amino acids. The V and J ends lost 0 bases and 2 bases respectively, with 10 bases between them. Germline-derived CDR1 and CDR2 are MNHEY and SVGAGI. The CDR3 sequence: CASSYSSEANTEAFF. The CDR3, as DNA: TGTGCCAGCAGTTACTCGTCTGAGGCTAACACTGAAGCTTTCTTT.

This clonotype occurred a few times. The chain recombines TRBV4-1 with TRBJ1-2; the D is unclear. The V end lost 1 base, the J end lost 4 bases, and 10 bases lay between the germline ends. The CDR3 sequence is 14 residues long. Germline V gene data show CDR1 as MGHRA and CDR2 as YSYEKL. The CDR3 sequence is CASSQVPRGYGYTF. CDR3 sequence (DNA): TGCGCCAGCAGCCAAGTGCCCCGCGGCTATGGCTACACCTTC.

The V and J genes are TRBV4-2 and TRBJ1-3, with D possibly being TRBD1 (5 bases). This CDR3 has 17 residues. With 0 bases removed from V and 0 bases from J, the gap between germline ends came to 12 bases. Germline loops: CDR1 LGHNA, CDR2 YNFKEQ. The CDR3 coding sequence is TGTGCCAGCAGCCAAGACGGGGGAGGGCGCTCTGGAAACACCATATATTTT. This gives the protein CASSQDGGGRSGNTIYF.

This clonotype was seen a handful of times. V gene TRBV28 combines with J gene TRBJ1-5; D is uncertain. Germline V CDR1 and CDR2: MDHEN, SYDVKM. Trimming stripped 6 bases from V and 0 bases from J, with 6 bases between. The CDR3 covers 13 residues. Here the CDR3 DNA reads TGTGCCAGCAGGCAGGATAGCAATCAGCCCCAGCATTTT. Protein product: CASRQDSNQPQHF. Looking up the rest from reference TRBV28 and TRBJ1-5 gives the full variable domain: DVKVTQSSRYLVKRTGEKVFLECVQDMDHENMFWYRQDPGLGLRLIYFSYDVKMKEKGDIPEGYSVSREKKERFSLILESASTNQTSMYLCASRQDSNQPQHFGDGTRLSIL.

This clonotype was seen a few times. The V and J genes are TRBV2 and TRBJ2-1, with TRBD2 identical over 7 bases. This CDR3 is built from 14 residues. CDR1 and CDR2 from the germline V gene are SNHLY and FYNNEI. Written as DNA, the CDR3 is TGTGCGACAAGTAGCGGGTTAACCTACAATGAGCAGTTCTTC. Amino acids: CATSSGLTYNEQFF.